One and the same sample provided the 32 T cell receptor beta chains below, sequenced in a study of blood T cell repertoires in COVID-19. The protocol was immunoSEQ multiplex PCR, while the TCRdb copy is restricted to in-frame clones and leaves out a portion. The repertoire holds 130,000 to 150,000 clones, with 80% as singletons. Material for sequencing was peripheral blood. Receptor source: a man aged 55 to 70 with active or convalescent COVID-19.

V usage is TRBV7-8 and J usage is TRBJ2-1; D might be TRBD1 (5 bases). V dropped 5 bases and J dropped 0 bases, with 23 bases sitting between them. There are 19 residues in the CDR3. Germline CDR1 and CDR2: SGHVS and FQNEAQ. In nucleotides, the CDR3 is TGTGCCAGCAGCCCGAGACGCCTAGTTAGGGGCAGCTCCTACAATGAGCAGTTCTTC. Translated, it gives CASSPRRLVRGSSYNEQFF.

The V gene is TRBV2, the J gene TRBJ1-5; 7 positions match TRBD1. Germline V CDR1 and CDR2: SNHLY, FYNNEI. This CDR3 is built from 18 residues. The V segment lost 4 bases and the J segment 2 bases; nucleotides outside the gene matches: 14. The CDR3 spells CASSAGQTGFVGNQPQHF. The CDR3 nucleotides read TGTGCCAGCAGTGCGGGCCAGACAGGGTTCGTAGGCAATCAGCCCCAGCATTTT.

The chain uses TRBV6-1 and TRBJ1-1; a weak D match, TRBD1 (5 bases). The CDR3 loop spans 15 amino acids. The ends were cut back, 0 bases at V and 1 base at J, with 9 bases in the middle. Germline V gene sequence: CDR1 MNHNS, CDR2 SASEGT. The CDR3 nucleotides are TGTGCCAGCAGTGAAGCAGGGGAACCGAACACTGAAGCTTTCTTT. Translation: CASSEAGEPNTEAFF.

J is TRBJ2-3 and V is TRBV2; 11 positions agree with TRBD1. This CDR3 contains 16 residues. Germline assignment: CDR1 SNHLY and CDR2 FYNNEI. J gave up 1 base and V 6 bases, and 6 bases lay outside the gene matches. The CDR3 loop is CASSPGQGAGTDTQYF. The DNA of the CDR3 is TGTGCCAGCAGCCCAGGACAGGGGGCGGGCACAGATACGCAGTATTTT.

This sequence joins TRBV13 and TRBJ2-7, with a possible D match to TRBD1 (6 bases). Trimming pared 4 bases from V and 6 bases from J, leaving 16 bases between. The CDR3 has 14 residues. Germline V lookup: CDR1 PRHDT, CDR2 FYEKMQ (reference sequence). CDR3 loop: CASSSPTGIAEQYF. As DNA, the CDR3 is TGTGCCAGCAGCTCCCCAACAGGGATCGCCGAGCAGTACTTC.

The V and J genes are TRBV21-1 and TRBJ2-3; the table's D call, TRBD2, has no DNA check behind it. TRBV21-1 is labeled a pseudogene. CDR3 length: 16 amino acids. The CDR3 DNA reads TGTGCCAGCAGCAAAGAGGAAGCGGGAGGGCCGGATACGCAGTATTTT. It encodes CASSKEEAGGPDTQYF.

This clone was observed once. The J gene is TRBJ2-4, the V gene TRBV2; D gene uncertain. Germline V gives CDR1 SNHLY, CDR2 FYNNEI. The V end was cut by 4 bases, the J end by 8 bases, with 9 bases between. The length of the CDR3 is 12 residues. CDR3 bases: TGTGCCAGCAGTGTAACTAAGGACATTCAGTACTTC. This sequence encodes CASSVTKDIQYF.

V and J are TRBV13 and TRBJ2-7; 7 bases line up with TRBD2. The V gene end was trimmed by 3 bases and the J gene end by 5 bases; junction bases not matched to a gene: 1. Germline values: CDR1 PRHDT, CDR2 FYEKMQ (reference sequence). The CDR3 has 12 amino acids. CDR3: CASSLGGDEQYF. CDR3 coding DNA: TGTGCCAGCAGCTTGGGAGGGGACGAGCAGTACTTC.

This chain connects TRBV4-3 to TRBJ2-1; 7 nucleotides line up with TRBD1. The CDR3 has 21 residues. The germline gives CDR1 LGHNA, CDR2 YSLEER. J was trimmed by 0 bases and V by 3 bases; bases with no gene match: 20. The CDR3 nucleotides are TGCGCCAGCAGCCAGGATTCGACAGGGCTATTTGGGCCGAGCTCCTACAATGAGCAGTTCTTC. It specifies CASSQDSTGLFGPSSYNEQFF.

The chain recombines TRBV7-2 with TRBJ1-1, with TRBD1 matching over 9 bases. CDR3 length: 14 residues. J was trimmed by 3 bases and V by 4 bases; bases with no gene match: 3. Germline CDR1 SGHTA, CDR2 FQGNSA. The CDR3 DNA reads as TGTGCCAGCAGCTACAACAGGGGGCACACTGAAGCTTTCTTT. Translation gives CASSYNRGHTEAFF.

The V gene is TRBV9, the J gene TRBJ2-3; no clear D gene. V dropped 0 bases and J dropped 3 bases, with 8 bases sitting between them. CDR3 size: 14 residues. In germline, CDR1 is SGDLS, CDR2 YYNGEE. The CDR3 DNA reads TGTGCCAGCAGCGTAGCTGGGCAGACAGATACGCAGTATTTT. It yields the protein CASSVAGQTDTQYF.

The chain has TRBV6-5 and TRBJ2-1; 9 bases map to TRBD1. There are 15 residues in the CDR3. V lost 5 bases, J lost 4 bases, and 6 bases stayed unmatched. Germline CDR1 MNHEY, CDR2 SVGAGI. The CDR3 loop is CASSTGGQGYNEQFF. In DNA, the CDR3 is TGTGCCAGCAGTACTGGGGGACAGGGTTACAATGAGCAGTTCTTC.

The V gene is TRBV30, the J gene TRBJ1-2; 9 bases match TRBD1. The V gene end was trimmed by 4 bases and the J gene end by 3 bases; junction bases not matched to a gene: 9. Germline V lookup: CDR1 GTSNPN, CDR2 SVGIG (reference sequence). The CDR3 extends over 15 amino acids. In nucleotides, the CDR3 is TGTGCCTGGACCTTTTCCGGGACAGGGTACTATGGCTACACCTTC. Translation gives CAWTFSGTGYYGYTF.

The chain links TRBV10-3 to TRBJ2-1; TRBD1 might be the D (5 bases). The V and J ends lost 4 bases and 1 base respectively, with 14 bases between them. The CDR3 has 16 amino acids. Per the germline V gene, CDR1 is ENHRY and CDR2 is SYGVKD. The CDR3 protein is CAISGGAIGSYNEQFF. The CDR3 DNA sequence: TGTGCCATCAGTGGTGGGGCGATTGGGTCCTACAATGAGCAGTTCTTC.

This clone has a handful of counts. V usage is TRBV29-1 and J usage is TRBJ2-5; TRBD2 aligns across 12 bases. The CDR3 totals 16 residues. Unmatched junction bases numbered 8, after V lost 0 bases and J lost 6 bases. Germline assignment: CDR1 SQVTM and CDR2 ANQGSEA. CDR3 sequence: CSVEDPRTSGTQTQYF. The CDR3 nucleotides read TGCAGCGTTGAAGATCCAAGGACTAGCGGGACTCAGACCCAGTACTTC.

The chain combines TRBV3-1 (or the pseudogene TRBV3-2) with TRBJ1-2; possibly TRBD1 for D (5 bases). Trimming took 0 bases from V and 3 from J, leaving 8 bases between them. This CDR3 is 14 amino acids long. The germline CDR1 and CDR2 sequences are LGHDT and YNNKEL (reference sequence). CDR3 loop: CASSQDVGDYGYTF. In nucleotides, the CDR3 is TGTGCCAGCAGCCAAGATGTAGGGGACTATGGCTACACCTTC.

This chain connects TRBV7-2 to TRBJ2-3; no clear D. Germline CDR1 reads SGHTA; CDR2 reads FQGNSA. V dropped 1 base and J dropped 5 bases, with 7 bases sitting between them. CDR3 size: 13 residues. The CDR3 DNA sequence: TGTGCCAGCAGCTTAGACGGCGGAGATACGCAGTATTTT. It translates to CASSLDGGDTQYF.

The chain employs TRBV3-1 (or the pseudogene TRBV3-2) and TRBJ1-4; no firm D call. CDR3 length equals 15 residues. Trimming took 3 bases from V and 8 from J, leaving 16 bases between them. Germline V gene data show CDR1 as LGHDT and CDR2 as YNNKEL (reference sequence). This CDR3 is CASSQLSGFEEKLFF. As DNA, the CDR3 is TGTGCCAGCAGCCAGCTTTCCGGGTTCGAAGAAAAACTGTTTTTT.

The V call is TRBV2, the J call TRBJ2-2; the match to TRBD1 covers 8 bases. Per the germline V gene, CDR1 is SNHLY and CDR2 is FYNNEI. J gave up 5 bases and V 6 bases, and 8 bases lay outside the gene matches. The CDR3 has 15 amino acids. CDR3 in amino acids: CASRMDRARTGELFF. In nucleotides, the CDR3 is TGTGCCAGCAGGATGGACAGGGCAAGGACCGGGGAGCTGTTTTTT.

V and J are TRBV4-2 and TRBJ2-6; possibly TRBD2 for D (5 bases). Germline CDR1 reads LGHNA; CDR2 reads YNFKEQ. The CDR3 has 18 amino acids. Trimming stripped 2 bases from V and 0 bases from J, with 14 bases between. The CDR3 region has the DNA TGTGCCAGCAGCCAAAGGGCCCAGCGGAACTCTGGGGCCAACGTCCTGACTTTC. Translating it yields CASSQRAQRNSGANVLTF.

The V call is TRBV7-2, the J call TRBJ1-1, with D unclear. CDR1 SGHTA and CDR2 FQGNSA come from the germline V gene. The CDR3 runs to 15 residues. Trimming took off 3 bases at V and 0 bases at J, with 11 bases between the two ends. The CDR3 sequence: CASSFASPMNTEAFF. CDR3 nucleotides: TGTGCCAGCAGCTTTGCCAGTCCCATGAACACTGAAGCTTTCTTT.

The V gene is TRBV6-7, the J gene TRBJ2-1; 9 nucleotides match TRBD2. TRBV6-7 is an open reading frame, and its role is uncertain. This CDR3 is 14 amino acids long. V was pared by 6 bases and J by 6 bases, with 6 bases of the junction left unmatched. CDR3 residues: CASRIAGVPNEQFF. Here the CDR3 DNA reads TGTGCCAGCAGGATAGCGGGAGTTCCCAATGAGCAGTTCTTC.

CDR3 nucleotides: TGTGCCAGCAGCCAAGAGGGGTGGGACTCCTATGGCTACACCTTC. Encoded protein: CASSQEGWDSYGYTF. The chain joins TRBV3-1 (or the pseudogene TRBV3-2) to TRBJ1-2, with D possibly matching TRBD1 (5 bases). V dropped 0 bases and J dropped 4 bases, with 12 bases sitting between them. Germline V CDR1 and CDR2: LGHDT, YNNKEL (reference sequence). This CDR3 has 15 residues.

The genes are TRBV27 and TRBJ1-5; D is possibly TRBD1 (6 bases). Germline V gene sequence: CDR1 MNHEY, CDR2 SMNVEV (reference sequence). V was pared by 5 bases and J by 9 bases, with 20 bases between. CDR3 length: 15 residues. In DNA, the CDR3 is TGTGCCAGCAGTCCTCCGGGGACACCTCTGGGGCCCCAGCATTTT. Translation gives CASSPPGTPLGPQHF.

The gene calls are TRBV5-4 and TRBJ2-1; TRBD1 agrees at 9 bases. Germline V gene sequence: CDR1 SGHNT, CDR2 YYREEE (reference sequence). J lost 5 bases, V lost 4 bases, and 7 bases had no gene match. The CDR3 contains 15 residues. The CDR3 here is CASSRDRVSNNEQFF. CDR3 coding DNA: TGTGCCAGCAGCCGGGACAGGGTATCCAACAATGAGCAGTTCTTC.

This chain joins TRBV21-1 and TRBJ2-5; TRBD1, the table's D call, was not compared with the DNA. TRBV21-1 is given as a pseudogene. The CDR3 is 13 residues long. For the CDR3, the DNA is TGTGCCAGCAATTCTAGACAGCAAGAGACCCAGTACTTC. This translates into CASNSRQQETQYF.

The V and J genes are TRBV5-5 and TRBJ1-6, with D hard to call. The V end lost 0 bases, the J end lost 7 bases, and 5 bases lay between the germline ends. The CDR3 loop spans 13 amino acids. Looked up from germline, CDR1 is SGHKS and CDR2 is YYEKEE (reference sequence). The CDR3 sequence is CASSLETNSPLHF. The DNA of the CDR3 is TGTGCCAGCAGCTTGGAGACAAATTCACCCCTCCACTTT.

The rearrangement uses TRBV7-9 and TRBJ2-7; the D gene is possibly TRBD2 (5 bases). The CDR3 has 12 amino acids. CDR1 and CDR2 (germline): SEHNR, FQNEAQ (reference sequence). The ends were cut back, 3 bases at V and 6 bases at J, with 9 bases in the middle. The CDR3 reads CASSLEVGEQYF. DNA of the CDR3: TGTGCCAGCAGCTTGGAGGTTGGCGAGCAGTACTTC.

The CDR3 is CASSAFSDTQYF. The CDR3 DNA reads TGTGCCAGCAGCGCCTTCTCAGATACGCAGTATTTT. The rearrangement uses TRBV9 and TRBJ2-3; unclear D gene. V shed 3 bases and J shed 4 bases, with 6 bases lying between them. The germline V gene has CDR1 SGDLS and CDR2 YYNGEE. The CDR3 covers 12 residues.

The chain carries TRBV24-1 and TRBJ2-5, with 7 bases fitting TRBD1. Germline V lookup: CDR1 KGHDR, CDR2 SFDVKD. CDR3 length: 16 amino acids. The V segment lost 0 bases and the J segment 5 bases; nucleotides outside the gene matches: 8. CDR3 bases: TGTGCCACCAGTGATTTGGAGCAGGGGGACGGGGAGACCCAGTACTTC. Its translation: CATSDLEQGDGETQYF.

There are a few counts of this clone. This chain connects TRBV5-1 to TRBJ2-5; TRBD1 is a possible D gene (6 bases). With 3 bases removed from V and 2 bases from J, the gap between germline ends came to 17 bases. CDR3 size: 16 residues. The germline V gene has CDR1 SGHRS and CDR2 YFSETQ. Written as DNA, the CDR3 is TGCGCCAGCAGCTATATTGCCGGGACAACTCAAGAGACCCAGTACTTC. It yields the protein CASSYIAGTTQETQYF.

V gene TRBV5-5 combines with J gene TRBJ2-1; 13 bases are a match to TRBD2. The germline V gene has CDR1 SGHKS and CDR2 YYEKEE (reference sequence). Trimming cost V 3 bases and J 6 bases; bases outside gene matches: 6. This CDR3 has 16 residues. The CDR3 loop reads CASSSPGLAGVNEQFF. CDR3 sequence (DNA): TGTGCCAGCAGCTCGCCCGGACTAGCGGGAGTCAATGAGCAGTTCTTC. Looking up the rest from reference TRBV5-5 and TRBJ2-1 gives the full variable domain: DAGVTQSPTHLIKTRGQQVTLRCSPISGHKSVSWYQQVLGQGPQFIFQYYEKEERGRGNFPDRFSARQFPNYSSELNVNALLLGDSALYLCASSSPGLAGVNEQFFGPGTRLTVL.